This TCR beta chain emerged from a study of T cell responses to AZD1222 COVID-19 vaccine. Here immunoSEQ multiplex PCR was the method, and the copy in TCRdb shows in-frame clones only, minus some. Of 100,000 to 150,000 clones listed, about 85% are singletons. Trimming shortened V by 1 base and J by 2 bases, and 6 bases separated the two germline ends. CDR3 length: 14 amino acids. Germline V gene lookup returns CDR1 MDHEN and CDR2 SYDVKM. The TCR comes from an adult in good health. The starting material was peripheral blood, obtained on day 0 of AZD1222 vaccination. The chain is built from TRBV28 and TRBJ1-3; tentative D call: TRBD1 (5 bases). In DNA form, the CDR3 reads TGTGCCAGCAGTTTATCCAGGGCTGGAAACACCATATATTTT. Translating it yields CASSLSRAGNTIYF. Supplemented by reference TRBV28 and TRBJ1-3, the full variable domain reads DVKVTQSSRYLVKRTGEKVFLECVQDMDHENMFWYRQDPGLGLRLIYFSYDVKMKEKGDIPEGYSVSREKKERFSLILESASTNQTSMYLCASSLSRAGNTIYFGEGSWLTVV.